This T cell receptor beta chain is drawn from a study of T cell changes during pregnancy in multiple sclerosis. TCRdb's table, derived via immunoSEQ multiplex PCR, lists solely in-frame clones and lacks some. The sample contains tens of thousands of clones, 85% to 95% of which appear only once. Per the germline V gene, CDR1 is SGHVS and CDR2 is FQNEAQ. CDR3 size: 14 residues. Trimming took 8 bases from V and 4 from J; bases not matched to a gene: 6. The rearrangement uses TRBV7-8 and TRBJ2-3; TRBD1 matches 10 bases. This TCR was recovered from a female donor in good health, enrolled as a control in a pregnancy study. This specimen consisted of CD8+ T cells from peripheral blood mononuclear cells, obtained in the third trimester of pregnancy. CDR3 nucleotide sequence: TGTGCCAGCGAACCCGGGACAGGGGCAGATACGCAGTATTTT. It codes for CASEPGTGADTQYF. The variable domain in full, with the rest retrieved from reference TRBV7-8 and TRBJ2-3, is GAGVSQSPRYKVAKRGQDVALRCDPISGHVSLFWYQQALGQGPEFLTYFQNEAQLDKSGLPSDRFFAERPEGSVSTLKIQRTQQEDSAVYLCASEPGTGADTQYFGPGTRLTVL.